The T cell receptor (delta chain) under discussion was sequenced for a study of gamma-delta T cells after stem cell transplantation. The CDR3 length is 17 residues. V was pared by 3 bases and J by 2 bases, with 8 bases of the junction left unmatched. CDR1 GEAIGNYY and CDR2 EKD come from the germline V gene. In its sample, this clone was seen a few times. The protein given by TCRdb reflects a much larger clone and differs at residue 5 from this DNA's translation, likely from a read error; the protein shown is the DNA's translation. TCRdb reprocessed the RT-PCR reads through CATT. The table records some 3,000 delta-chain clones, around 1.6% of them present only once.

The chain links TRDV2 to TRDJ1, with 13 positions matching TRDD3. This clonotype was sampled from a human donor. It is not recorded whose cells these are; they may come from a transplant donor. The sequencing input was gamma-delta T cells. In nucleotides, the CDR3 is TGTGCCTGTGACGCCCTACTGGGGGATACGCATACCGATAAACTCATCTTT. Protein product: CACDALLGDTHTDKLIF.